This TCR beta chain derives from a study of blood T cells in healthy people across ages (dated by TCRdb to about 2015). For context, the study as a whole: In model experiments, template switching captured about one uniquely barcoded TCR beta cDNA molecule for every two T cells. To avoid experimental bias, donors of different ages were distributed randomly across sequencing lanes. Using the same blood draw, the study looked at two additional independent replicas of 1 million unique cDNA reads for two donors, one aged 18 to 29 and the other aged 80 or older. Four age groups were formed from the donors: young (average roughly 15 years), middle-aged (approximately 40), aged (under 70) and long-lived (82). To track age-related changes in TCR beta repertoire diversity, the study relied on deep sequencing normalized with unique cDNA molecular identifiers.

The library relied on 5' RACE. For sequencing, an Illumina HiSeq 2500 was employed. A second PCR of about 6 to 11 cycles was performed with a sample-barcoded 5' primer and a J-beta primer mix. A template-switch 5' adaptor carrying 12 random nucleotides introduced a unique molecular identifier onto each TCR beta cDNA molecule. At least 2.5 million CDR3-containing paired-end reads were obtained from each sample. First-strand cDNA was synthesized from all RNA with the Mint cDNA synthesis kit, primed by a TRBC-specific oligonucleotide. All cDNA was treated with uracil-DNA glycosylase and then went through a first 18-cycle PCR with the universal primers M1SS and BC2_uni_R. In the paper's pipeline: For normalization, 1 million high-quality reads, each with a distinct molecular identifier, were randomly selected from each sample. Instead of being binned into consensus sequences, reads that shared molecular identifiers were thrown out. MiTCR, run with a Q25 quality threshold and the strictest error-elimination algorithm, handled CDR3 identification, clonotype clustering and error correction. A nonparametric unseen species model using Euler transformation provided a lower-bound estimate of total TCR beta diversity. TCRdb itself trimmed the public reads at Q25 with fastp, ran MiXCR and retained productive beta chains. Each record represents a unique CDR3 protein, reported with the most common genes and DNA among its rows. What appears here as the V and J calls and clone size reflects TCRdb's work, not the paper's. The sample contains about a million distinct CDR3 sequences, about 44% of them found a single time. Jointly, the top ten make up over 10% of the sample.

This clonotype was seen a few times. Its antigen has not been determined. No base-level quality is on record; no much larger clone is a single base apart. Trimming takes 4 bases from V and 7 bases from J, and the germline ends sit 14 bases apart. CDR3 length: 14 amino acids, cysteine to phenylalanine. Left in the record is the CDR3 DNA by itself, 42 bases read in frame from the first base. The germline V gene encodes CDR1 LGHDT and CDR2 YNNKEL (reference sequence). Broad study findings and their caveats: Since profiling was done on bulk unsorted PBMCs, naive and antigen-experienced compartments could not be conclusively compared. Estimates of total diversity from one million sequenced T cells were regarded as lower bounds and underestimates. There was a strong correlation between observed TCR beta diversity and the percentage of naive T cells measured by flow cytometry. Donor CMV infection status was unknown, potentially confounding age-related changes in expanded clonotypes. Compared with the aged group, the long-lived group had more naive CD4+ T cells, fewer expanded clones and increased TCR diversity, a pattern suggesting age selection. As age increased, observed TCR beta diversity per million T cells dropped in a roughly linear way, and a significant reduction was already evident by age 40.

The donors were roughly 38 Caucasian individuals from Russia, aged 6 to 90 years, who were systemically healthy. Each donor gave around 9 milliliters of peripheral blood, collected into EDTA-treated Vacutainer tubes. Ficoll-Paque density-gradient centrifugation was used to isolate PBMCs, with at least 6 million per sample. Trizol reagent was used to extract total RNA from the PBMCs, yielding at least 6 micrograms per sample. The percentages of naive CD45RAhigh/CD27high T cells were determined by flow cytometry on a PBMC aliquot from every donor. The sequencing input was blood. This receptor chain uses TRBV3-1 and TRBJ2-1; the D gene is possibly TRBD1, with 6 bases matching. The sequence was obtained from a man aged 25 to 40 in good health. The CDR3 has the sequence CASSRDTLGNEQFF. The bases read TGTGCCAGCAGCCGGGACACCCTTGGGAATGAGCAGTTCTTC.